Listed here are 16 T cell receptor beta chains from one sample, sequenced in a study of cytomegalovirus exposure and HLA in healthy donors. The PCR contained 60 Vbeta and 13 Jbeta primers. The method was immunoSEQ multiplex PCR; TCRdb's version includes in-frame clones alone and lacks a portion of them. Among approximately 150,000 clones listed, about 70% were seen once. The sequencing sample was made of PBMCs. Receptors were obtained from a man under 40 in good health and CMV-seropositive.

This chain uses TRBV9 with TRBJ2-3, with D possibly being TRBD2 (6 bases). V was cut by 0 bases and J by 1 base, with 15 bases left in between. CDR3 size: 17 residues. Germline V gene data show CDR1 as SGDLS and CDR2 as YYNGEE. CDR3 coding DNA: TGTGCCAGCAGCGTAGGGGTCGGGGGTTGGGGCACAGATACGCAGTATTTT. Its translation: CASSVGVGGWGTDTQYF.

This clone was counted only a few times. The rearrangement joins TRBV5-4 to TRBJ2-7, with 8 nucleotides matching TRBD2. After removal of 4 bases from V and 5 bases from J, the junction contained 2 bases not matched to a gene. Germline V gene sequence: CDR1 SGHNT, CDR2 YYREEE (reference sequence). This CDR3 region has 12 residues. In DNA, the CDR3 is TGTGCCAGCAGCCTCGGGGGGGACGAGCAGTACTTC. Encoded protein: CASSLGGDEQYF.

This chain uses TRBV28 with TRBJ2-1; 9 positions agree with TRBD2. Germline values: CDR1 MDHEN, CDR2 SYDVKM. V was clipped by 8 bases and J by 8 bases; unmatched bases: 10. The CDR3 is 14 amino acids. In nucleotides, the CDR3 is TGTGCCAGCGGGGCGGGGGGGAGGAGGTATGAGCAGTTCTTC. It translates to CASGAGGRRYEQFF.

About this clone itself: A read error may account for a junction end that differs from germline. The same CDR3 is also encoded by other DNA sequences in this sample. The gene calls are TRBV30 and TRBJ2-2; TRBD2 might be the D (5 bases). The CDR3 is 13 residues long. Germline V lookup: CDR1 GTSNPN, CDR2 SVGIG (reference sequence). This CDR3 is CAWSPRGTGELFF. CDR3 nucleotide sequence: TGCGCCTGGAGTCCTCGGGGCACCGGGGAGCTGTTTTTT.

V is TRBV4-1 and J is TRBJ1-5, with TRBD1 as a possible D gene (5 bases). Trimming pared 0 bases from V and 4 bases from J, leaving 13 bases between. Germline V lookup: CDR1 MGHRA, CDR2 YSYEKL. CDR3 length: 16 amino acids. CDR3: CASSQDLGRANQPQHF. Here the CDR3 DNA reads TGCGCCAGCAGCCAAGATCTAGGCAGGGCAAATCAGCCCCAGCATTTT.

This rearrangement joins TRBV28 to TRBJ2-3; 10 bases are shared with TRBD2. With V trimmed by 2 bases and J by 2 bases, 4 bases remained unmatched. The CDR3 consists of 16 residues. CDR1 is MDHEN, CDR2 SYDVKM, per germline. This CDR3 is CASSLGAGGTTDTQYF. CDR3 sequence (DNA): TGTGCCAGCAGTTTAGGAGCGGGAGGGACCACAGATACGCAGTATTTT.

V and J are TRBV4-2 and TRBJ1-1; D call uncertain. The length of the CDR3 is 16 residues. The germline V gene encodes CDR1 LGHNA and CDR2 YNFKEQ. V was cut by 0 bases and J by 4 bases, with 15 bases left in between. CDR3 bases: TGTGCCAGCAGCCAAGATAGCGAGGGTCCTGTCACTGAAGCTTTCTTT. Translated: CASSQDSEGPVTEAFF.

The chain employs TRBV11-3 and TRBJ1-2, with TRBD1 as a possible D gene (6 bases). This CDR3 is 12 amino acids long. V was cut by 4 bases and J by 4 bases, with 7 bases left in between. Germline-derived CDR1 and CDR2 are SGHNT and YENEEA. The chain's CDR3 is CASSSGVYGYTF. In nucleotides, the CDR3 is TGTGCCAGCAGCTCAGGGGTCTATGGCTACACCTTC.

The CDR3 is CASSPGLAGSAGELFF. DNA of the CDR3: TGCGCCAGCAGCCCTGGACTAGCGGGATCCGCCGGGGAGCTGTTTTTT. The chain uses TRBV5-1 and TRBJ2-2, with 12 bases matching TRBD2. J lost 6 bases, V lost 4 bases, and 7 bases had no gene match. CDR1 SGHRS and CDR2 YFSETQ come from the germline V gene. The CDR3 has 16 amino acids.

This clone was seen more than once but under ten times. The sample holds other DNA sequences that translate to the same CDR3. The rearrangement links TRBV6-5 to TRBJ2-7; TRBD2 matches 10 bases. V dropped 0 bases and J dropped 2; count of bases not matched to a gene: 1. Germline CDR1 and CDR2: MNHEY and SVGAGI. This CDR3 comprises 15 residues. As DNA, the CDR3 is TGTGCCAGCAGTTACTCTGGACTAGCGGCCTACGAGCAGTACTTC. Protein: CASSYSGLAAYEQYF.

V usage is TRBV2 and J usage is TRBJ1-4, with a possible D match to TRBD1 (5 bases). V was cut by 6 bases and J by 8 bases, with 13 bases left in between. CDR3 length: 13 amino acids. The germline CDR1 and CDR2 sequences are SNHLY and FYNNEI. In DNA form, the CDR3 reads TGTGCCAGCAGCGGCAGGGCTGGGGAAAAACTGTTTTTT. Translating it yields CASSGRAGEKLFF. The full variable domain, in which reference TRBV2 and TRBJ1-4 provide the parts outside the CDR3, is EPEVTQTPSHQVTQMGQEVILRCVPISNHLYFYWYRQILGQKVEFLVSFYNNEISEKSEIFDDQFSVERPDGSNFTLKIRSTKLEDSAMYFCASSGRAGEKLFFGSGTQLSVL.

This CDR3 reads CASSFRGGSYNEQFF. DNA for the CDR3: TGTGCCAGCAGCTTCCGGGGGGGGTCCTACAATGAGCAGTTCTTC. The chain combines TRBV7-8 with TRBJ2-1; the match to TRBD2 covers 8 bases. There are 15 residues in the CDR3. Germline V lookup: CDR1 SGHVS, CDR2 FQNEAQ. The V gene end was trimmed by 3 bases and the J gene end by 1 base; junction bases not matched to a gene: 2. Full variable domain (rest looked up from reference TRBV7-8 and TRBJ2-1): GAGVSQSPRYKVAKRGQDVALRCDPISGHVSLFWYQQALGQGPEFLTYFQNEAQLDKSGLPSDRFFAERPEGSVSTLKIQRTQQEDSAVYLCASSFRGGSYNEQFFGPGTRLTVL.

This clone was seen more than once but under ten times. V usage is TRBV5-1 and J usage is TRBJ2-7; a weak D match, TRBD1 (5 bases). V lost 1 base and J 5 bases, leaving 7 bases between the germline ends. Looked up from germline, CDR1 is SGHRS and CDR2 is YFSETQ. The CDR3 is 12 amino acids. The CDR3 DNA reads as TGCGCCAGCAGCTTGTTAGGGGACGAGCAGTACTTC. Translating it yields CASSLLGDEQYF. Full variable domain (missing parts from reference TRBV5-1 and TRBJ2-7): KAGVTQTPRYLIKTRGQQVTLSCSPISGHRSVSWYQQTPGQGLQFLFEYFSETQRNKGNFPGRFSGRQFSNSRSEMNVSTLELGDSALYLCASSLLGDEQYFGPGTRLTVT.

This chain uses TRBV6-1 with TRBJ2-3; 13 positions agree with TRBD2. Germline V gene lookup returns CDR1 MNHNS and CDR2 SASEGT. The CDR3 has 15 amino acids. J was trimmed by 4 bases and V by 6 bases; bases with no gene match: 4. This chain's CDR3 is CASSRTSGSADTQYF. CDR3 DNA: TGTGCCAGCAGCAGGACTAGCGGGAGTGCAGATACGCAGTATTTT.

The CDR3 reads CASSQAGGRVYNEQFF. In nucleotides, the CDR3 is TGTGCCAGCAGCCAAGCTGGCGGGAGGGTTTACAATGAGCAGTTCTTC. The chain combines TRBV14 with TRBJ2-1; 9 bases fit TRBD2. The CDR3 runs to 16 residues. The J segment lost 4 bases and the V segment lost 1 base, leaving 5 bases of the junction unmatched. Germline values: CDR1 SGHDN, CDR2 FVKESK.

This clone occurred a few times. V is TRBV19 and J is TRBJ1-5, with D uncertain. V lost 6 bases and J lost 1, with 16 bases in between. The CDR3 is made up of 16 amino acids. Germline values: CDR1 LNHDA, CDR2 SQIVND (reference sequence). The CDR3 sequence is CASSRGSAGSNQPQHF. The CDR3 bases are TGTGCCAGTAGCCGTGGGAGCGCGGGAAGCAATCAGCCCCAGCATTTT.